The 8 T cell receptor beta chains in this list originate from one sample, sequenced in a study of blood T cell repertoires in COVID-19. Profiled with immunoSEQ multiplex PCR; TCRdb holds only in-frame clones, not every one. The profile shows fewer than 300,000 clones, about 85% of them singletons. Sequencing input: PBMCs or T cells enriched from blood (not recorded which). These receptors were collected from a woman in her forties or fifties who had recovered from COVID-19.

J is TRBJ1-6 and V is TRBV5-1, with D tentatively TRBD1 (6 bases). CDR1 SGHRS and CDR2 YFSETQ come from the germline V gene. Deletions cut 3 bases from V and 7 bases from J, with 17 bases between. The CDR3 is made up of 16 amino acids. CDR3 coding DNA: TGCGCCAGCAGCTGGACCGGGACACGGGGAAATTCACCCCTCCACTTT. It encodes CASSWTGTRGNSPLHF.

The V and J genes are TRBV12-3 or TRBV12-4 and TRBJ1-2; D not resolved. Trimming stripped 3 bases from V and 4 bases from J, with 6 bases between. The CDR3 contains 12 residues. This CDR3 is CASSFWAYGYTF. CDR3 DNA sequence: TGTGCCAGCAGTTTCTGGGCCTATGGCTACACCTTC.

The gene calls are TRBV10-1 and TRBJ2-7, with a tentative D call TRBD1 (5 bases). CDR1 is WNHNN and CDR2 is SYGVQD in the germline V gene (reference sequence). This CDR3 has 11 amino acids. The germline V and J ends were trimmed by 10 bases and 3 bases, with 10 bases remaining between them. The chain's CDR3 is CAIADIYEQYF. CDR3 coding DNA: TGCGCCATCGCGGACATCTACGAGCAGTACTTC.

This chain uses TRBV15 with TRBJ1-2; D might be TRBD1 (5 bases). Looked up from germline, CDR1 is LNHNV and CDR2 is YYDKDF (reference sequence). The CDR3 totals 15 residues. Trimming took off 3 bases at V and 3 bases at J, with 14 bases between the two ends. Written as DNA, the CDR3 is TGTGCCACCAGCAGGAGACAGTTGGGGCACTATGGCTACACCTTC. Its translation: CATSRRQLGHYGYTF.

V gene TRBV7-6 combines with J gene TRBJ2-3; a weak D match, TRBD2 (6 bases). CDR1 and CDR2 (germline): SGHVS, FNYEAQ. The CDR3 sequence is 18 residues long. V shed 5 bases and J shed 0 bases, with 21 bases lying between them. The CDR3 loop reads CASSSLGGIGGSTDTQYF. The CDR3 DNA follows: TGTGCCAGCAGCAGCCTTGGCGGGATAGGTGGGAGCACAGATACGCAGTATTTT.

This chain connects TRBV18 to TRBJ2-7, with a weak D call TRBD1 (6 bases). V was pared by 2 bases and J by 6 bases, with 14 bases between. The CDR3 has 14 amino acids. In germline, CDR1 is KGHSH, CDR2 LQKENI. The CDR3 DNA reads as TGTGCCAGCTCACCAGGGGGCCTAGCCGTCGAGCAGTACTTC. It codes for CASSPGGLAVEQYF.

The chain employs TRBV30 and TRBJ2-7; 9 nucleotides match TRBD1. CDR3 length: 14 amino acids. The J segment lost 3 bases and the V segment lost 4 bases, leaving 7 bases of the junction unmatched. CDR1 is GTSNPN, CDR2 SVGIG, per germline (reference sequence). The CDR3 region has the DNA TGTGCCTGGACCGGGACAGGGTACCGCTACGAGCAGTACTTC. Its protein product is CAWTGTGYRYEQYF.

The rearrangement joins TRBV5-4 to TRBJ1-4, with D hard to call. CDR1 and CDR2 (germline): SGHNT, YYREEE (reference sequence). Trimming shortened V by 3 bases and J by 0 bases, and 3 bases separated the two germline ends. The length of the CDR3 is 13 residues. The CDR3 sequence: CASSSATNEKLFF. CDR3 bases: TGTGCCAGCAGCTCTGCAACTAATGAAAAACTGTTTTTT.